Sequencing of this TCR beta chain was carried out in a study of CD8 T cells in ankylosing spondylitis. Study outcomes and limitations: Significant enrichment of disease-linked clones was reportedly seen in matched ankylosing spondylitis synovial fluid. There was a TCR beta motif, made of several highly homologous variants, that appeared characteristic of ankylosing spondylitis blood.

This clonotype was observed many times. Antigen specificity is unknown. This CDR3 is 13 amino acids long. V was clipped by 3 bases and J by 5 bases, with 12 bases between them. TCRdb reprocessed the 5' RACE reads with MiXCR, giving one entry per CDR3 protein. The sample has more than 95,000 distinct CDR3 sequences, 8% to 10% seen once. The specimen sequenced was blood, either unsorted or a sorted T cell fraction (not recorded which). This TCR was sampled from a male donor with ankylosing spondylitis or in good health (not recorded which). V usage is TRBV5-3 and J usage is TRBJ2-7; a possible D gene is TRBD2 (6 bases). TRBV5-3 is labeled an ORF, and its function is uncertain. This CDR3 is CARSSRELDEQYF. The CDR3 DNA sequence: TGTGCCAGAAGCTCCCGGGAGCTGGACGAGCAGTACTTC.